What follows are 4 T cell receptor beta chains derived from one specimen sequenced in a study of cytomegalovirus exposure and HLA in healthy donors. The primer mix had 60 Vbeta and 13 Jbeta primers. Some clones are missing from TCRdb's copy, which holds only in-frame ones; the method was immunoSEQ multiplex PCR. This sample carries 35,000 to 40,000 clones, roughly four fifths of them seen once, and the ten largest clones take 8% to 9%. Sequencing was performed on PBMCs. The receptors come from a woman in her 30s in good health and CMV-seropositive.

Judged by abundance, this clone is medium-sized. The rearrangement links TRBV5-1 to TRBJ2-1; 10 positions agree with TRBD2. V dropped 2 bases and J dropped 7; count of bases not matched to a gene: 6. Germline V gene lookup returns CDR1 SGHRS and CDR2 YFSETQ. The CDR3 covers 15 residues. The DNA of the CDR3 is TGCGCCAGCAGCTTAGAAGCGGGAGGGCCTAATGAGCAGTTCTTC. Translating it yields CASSLEAGGPNEQFF.

CDR3 coding DNA: TGTGCCAGCAGTTATATAGGCCTGAGGACCGGGGAGCTGTTTTTT. Its translation: CASSYIGLRTGELFF. The chain is built from TRBV6-5 and TRBJ2-2; no definite D call. Germline assignment: CDR1 MNHEY and CDR2 SVGAGI. The CDR3 consists of 15 residues. V was trimmed by 3 bases and J by 5 bases, leaving 13 bases between them.

J is TRBJ1-5 and V is TRBV18, with D tentatively TRBD1 (5 bases). This CDR3 is built from 15 residues. Germline V gene sequence: CDR1 KGHSH, CDR2 LQKENI. V dropped 3 bases and J dropped 3 bases, with 12 bases sitting between them. CDR3 in DNA: TGTGCCAGCTCACCGTCGGGGGTCAACAATCAGCCCCAGCATTTT. It is translated as CASSPSGVNNQPQHF.

V and J are TRBV5-1 and TRBJ2-7; 9 positions agree with TRBD2. With V trimmed by 2 bases and J by 6 bases, 6 bases remained unmatched. The CDR3 length is 14 residues. CDR1 is SGHRS and CDR2 is YFSETQ in the germline V gene. CDR3 nucleotide sequence: TGCGCCAGCAGCTTCTGGCGGGGGGGCTCCGAGCAGTACTTC. Its protein is CASSFWRGGSEQYF.